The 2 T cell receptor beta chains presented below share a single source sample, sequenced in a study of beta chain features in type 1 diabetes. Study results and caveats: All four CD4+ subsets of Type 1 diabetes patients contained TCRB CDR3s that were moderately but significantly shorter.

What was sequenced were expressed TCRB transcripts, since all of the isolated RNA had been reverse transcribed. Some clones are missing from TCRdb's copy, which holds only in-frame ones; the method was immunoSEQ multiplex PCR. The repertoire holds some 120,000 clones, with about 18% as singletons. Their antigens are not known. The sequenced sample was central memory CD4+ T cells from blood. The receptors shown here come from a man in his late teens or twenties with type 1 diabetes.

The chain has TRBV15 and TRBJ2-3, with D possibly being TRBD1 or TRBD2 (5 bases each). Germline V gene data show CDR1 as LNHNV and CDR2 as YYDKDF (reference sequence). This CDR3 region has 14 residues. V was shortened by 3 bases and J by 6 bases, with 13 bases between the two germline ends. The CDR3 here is CATSSDGAFDTQYF. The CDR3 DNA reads TGTGCCACCAGCAGCGACGGGGCTTTCGATACGCAGTATTTT.

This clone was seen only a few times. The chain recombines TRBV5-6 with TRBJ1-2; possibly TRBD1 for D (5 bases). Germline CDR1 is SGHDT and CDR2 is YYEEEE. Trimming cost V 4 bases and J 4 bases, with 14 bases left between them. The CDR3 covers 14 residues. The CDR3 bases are TGTGCCAGCAGCCGGAGCGACAGCGTCTATGGCTACACCTTC. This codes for CASSRSDSVYGYTF.